The 13 T cell receptor beta chains given below trace back to one sample, sequenced in a study of CD8+ T cells in alopecia areata. cDNA reverse transcribed from extracted RNA served as the sequencing template. The table came from immunoSEQ multiplex PCR; TCRdb's copy has only in-frame clones and leaves some out. Of about 180,000 clones listed, about 60% were seen once; the top ten hold under 15%. The starting material was CD4+ T cells sorted from blood, obtained at week 0. The receptor source for this set is a human donor with alopecia areata.

The J gene is TRBJ2-3, the V gene TRBV15; 11 bases match TRBD2. CDR3 length: 17 residues. V lost 1 base to trimming and J lost 4 bases; unmatched junction nucleotides: 7. In germline, CDR1 is LNHNV, CDR2 YYDKDF (reference sequence). The CDR3 sequence: CATSRGLVAGGADTQYF. The CDR3 DNA reads as TGTGCCACCAGCAGAGGGTTGGTAGCGGGGGGGGCAGATACGCAGTATTTT.

The rearrangement links TRBV7-2 to TRBJ2-5; 7 nucleotides match TRBD2. This CDR3 spans 15 amino acids. CDR1 and CDR2 from the germline V gene are SGHTA and FQGNSA. V trimming: 5 bases; J trimming: 5 bases; junction bases outside the gene matches: 11. This CDR3 reads CASSPFSGQGETQYF. The CDR3 DNA reads TGTGCCAGCAGCCCCTTTAGCGGGCAAGGGGAGACCCAGTACTTC.

The chain employs TRBV2 and TRBJ2-2, with 9 bases that match TRBD1. This CDR3 contains 14 residues. Germline values: CDR1 SNHLY, CDR2 FYNNEI. The V segment lost 4 bases and the J segment 8 bases; nucleotides outside the gene matches: 5. In DNA, the CDR3 is TGTGCCAGCAGTGCACAGGGGGCATGGGGGGAGCTGTTTTTT. Translation gives CASSAQGAWGELFF.

This chain links TRBV5-6 with TRBJ2-3; no reliable D call. The germline V gene encodes CDR1 SGHDT and CDR2 YYEEEE. The CDR3 totals 12 residues. Trimming stripped 0 bases from V and 10 bases from J, with 9 bases between. The CDR3: CASSLAIPPQYF. CDR3 sequence (DNA): TGTGCCAGCAGCTTGGCCATCCCCCCGCAGTATTTT. The variable domain in full, completed from reference TRBV5-6 and TRBJ2-3, reads DAGVTQSPTHLIKTRGQQVTLRCSPKSGHDTVSWYQQALGQGPQFIFQYYEEEERQRGNFPDRFSGHQFPNYSSELNVNALLLGDSALYLCASSLAIPPQYFGPGTRLTVL.

The rearrangement uses TRBV25-1 and TRBJ2-1, with D possibly matching TRBD1 (5 bases). The CDR3 length is 15 residues. Per the germline V gene, CDR1 is MGHDK and CDR2 is SYGVNS. V lost 4 bases to trimming and J lost 2 bases, with 12 bases between them. The chain's CDR3 is CASSGQGNTYNEQFF. The CDR3 nucleotides read TGTGCCAGCAGTGGCCAGGGTAACACCTACAATGAGCAGTTCTTC.

This clone appeared a few times. The chain has TRBV30 and TRBJ1-6; 9 bases agree with TRBD1. The ends lost 6 bases at V and 6 bases at J; junction bases unmatched: 9. Germline loops: CDR1 GTSNPN, CDR2 SVGIG (reference sequence). The CDR3 sequence is 15 residues long. The DNA of the CDR3 is TGTGCCTGCCAGGACAGGGGAAGAGGTAATTCACCCCTCCACTTT. This gives the protein CACQDRGRGNSPLHF.

The genes are TRBV25-1 and TRBJ2-5, with D possibly matching TRBD1 (6 bases). CDR3 length: 12 amino acids. The V and J ends lost 8 bases and 7 bases respectively, with 14 bases between them. The germline CDR1 and CDR2 sequences are MGHDK and SYGVNS. As DNA, the CDR3 is TGTGCCAGCGGACAGTCGGGGAGGACCCAGTACTTC. Residues: CASGQSGRTQYF.

This clone appeared a single time. The chain employs TRBV2 and TRBJ2-6; D not resolved. The CDR3 has 13 residues. The V gene's germline CDR1 is SNHLY and CDR2 FYNNEI. The V gene lost 8 bases and the J gene lost 2 bases, with 7 bases spanning the gap. CDR3 nucleotides: TGTGCCAGCTACAGTGCTGGGGCCAACGTCCTGACTTTC. Translation gives CASYSAGANVLTF.

This clone was observed a few times. This chain links TRBV7-6 with TRBJ2-3, with a possible D match to TRBD1 (6 bases). Germline V gene data show CDR1 as SGHVS and CDR2 as FNYEAQ. Trimming cost V 8 bases and J 2 bases, with 14 bases left between them. CDR3 length: 14 residues. This CDR3 is CASLRTADTDTQYF. In DNA, the CDR3 is TGTGCCAGCCTGCGGACAGCGGACACAGATACGCAGTATTTT.

This clone was observed a few times. Written as DNA, the CDR3 is TGTGCCAGCAGCCTCAACTGGGGGGAGACCCAGTACTTC. This encodes CASSLNWGETQYF. V gene TRBV14 combines with J gene TRBJ2-5; TRBD1 or TRBD2 may be the D gene (5 bases each). Per germline, CDR1 SGHDN and CDR2 FVKESK. The CDR3 has 13 residues. Trimming pared 4 bases from V and 5 bases from J, leaving 11 bases between.

The genes are TRBV2 and TRBJ2-3; weak D call: TRBD1 (5 bases). CDR3 length equals 17 residues. V lost 5 bases and J 4 bases, leaving 22 bases between the germline ends. CDR1 SNHLY and CDR2 FYNNEI come from the germline V gene. CDR3 sequence reads: CASSTTSLKGKPDTQYF. DNA of the CDR3: TGTGCCAGCAGTACCACCTCACTGAAGGGGAAACCAGATACGCAGTATTTT.

V usage is TRBV7-9 and J usage is TRBJ1-2; possible D gene TRBD1, 6 bases. The V and J ends lost 5 bases and 1 base respectively, with 11 bases between them. The CDR3 runs 14 residues. Per the germline V gene, CDR1 is SEHNR and CDR2 is FQNEAQ (reference sequence). CDR3 amino acids: CASSPWGRNYGYTF. The CDR3, as DNA: TGTGCCAGCAGCCCATGGGGGCGTAACTATGGCTACACCTTC. Together with reference TRBV7-9 and TRBJ1-2, the CDR3 gives the full variable domain: DTGVSQNPRHKITKRGQNVTFRCDPISEHNRLYWYRQTLGQGPEFLTYFQNEAQLEKSRLLSDRFSAERPKGSFSTLEIQRTEQGDSAMYLCASSPWGRNYGYTFGSGTRLTVV.

The chain links TRBV30 to TRBJ1-2, with D uncertain. CDR1 is GTSNPN, CDR2 SVGIG, per germline (reference sequence). Trimming shortened V by 0 bases and J by 4 bases, and 12 bases separated the two germline ends. The CDR3 spans 14 residues. In DNA, the CDR3 is TGTGCCTGGAGTGTAGATGGAACCGCCTATGGCTACACCTTC. As protein: CAWSVDGTAYGYTF.